The clone carrying this T cell receptor beta chain was observed many times. The data belong to a study of beta chain features in type 1 diabetes. Of the isolated RNA, all was reverse transcribed, and so the sequenced material was expressed TCRB transcripts. Generated by immunoSEQ multiplex PCR, the TCRdb table keeps only in-frame clones and is missing some. The data contain approximately 160,000 clones, 7.5% to 10% of them seen just once; the ten biggest clones take up around 0.65%. Each of the CD4+ naive, central memory, regulatory and stem cell-like memory populations was sorted via CD45RO/CCR7/CD25/CD127/CD95/CD27. This CDR3 region has 17 residues. Germline assignment: CDR1 LGHNA and CDR2 YSLEER. Between the trimmed V and J ends, which lost 4 bases and 4 bases, there was a span of 17 bases.

Sequencing input: central memory CD4+ T cells from blood. This sequence originates from a man between 18 and 35 years old in good health. The chain recombines TRBV4-3 with TRBJ2-6, with a tentative D call TRBD1 (5 bases). CDR3 DNA sequence: TGCGCCAGCAGCCGGCAACCCCAGGGTCCGGGGGCCAACGTCCTGACTTTC. This encodes CASSRQPQGPGANVLTF.